The sequence of this T cell receptor beta chain was determined in a study of blood T cell repertoires in COVID-19. Across the whole study: In each case, the material was cDNA or gDNA derived from T cells, B-cell-depleted T cells, or PBMCs.

This clone occurred once. Original processing notes: Amplification of reference gene primers was used by the study to estimate nucleated cell counts. TCRdb's copy holds only in-frame clones and misses some; the assay was immunoSEQ multiplex PCR. That table gives V, J and clone size, and the DNA gave D and trimming. The top ten hold about 7.3% of the sample, which has 150,000 to 170,000 clones, under 90% seen once. All enrollees were roughly 18 to 90 years old and from 20 to 30 US areas. Assignments of participants to cohorts depended upon their own reported clinical history. The CDR3 is 12 residues long. Germline V CDR1 and CDR2: LNHDA, SQIVND (reference sequence). V was clipped by 3 bases and J by 7 bases, with 10 bases between them.

V is TRBV19 and J is TRBJ2-7; TRBD1 is a possible D gene (5 bases). The clonotype originates from a man aged 50 to 60 who had recovered from COVID-19. The sequenced material came from PBMCs or T cells enriched from blood (not recorded which). The CDR3 sequence: CASSMLGREQYF. The DNA of the CDR3 is TGTGCCAGTAGTATGCTGGGGCGAGAGCAGTACTTC.